The rows below give T cell receptor beta chains drawn from one sample of a study of cytomegalovirus exposure and HLA in healthy donors. Some clones are missing from TCRdb's copy, which holds only in-frame ones; the method was immunoSEQ multiplex PCR. This sample carries roughly 150,000 clones, over 60% of them seen once, and the ten largest clones take about 3%. The source material was PBMCs. The receptors here all came from a male donor in good health and CMV-seronegative. Both conserved end residues are part of each CDR3. D genes are given only for firm matches.

CASRAGRLNEQYF,TRBV2,TRBD2
CASSGQTGTELYYEQYF,TRBV5-1,TRBD1
CASSDGGAGYNEQFF,TRBV2,TRBD2
CASKGQAEGETQYF,TRBV27,TRBD1
CAWSVVRDSGEAFF,TRBV30,TRBD1
CSDGDSTDTQYF,TRBV29-1,.
CASSQAAGGSFEQYF,TRBV4-3,TRBD1
CASSVERNQPQHF,TRBV5-1,.
CASSSGPGGQPQHF,TRBV5-4,.
CASSPTRQDGNEQFF,TRBV27,.
CASSLGDRASPNEQFF,TRBV28,TRBD1
CASSLAASGGRETQYF,TRBV5-1,TRBD2
CAISPGPGGRYGYTF,TRBV7-9,.
CASSLRGEQYF,TRBV5-7,.
CASGPPGTSGGNTGELFF,TRBV12-5,TRBD2
CASVVGGADTEAFF,TRBV2,.
CASSSPSAAGGGQPQHF,TRBV7-2,TRBD1
CASSFPTAGGNYNEQFF,TRBV7-2,TRBD2
CASSLQGGNQPQHF,TRBV27,TRBD1
CASSTRFPTDTQYF,TRBV27,.
CASSLAGTSGGAWNEQYF,TRBV28,TRBD2
CAIKRAGNYGYTF,TRBV10-3,.
CASSQGLGRSLYDNEQFF,TRBV4-3,.
CASSPRASGGTDTQYF,TRBV5-1,TRBD2
CASSEQGVDYGYTF,TRBV9,TRBD1
CASSVGEIGYSPLHF,TRBV9,.
CASSVSGTGVNEQYF,TRBV9,TRBD1
CASSVAPPGLAGGELFF,TRBV9,TRBD2
CASKSAYTYNEQFF,TRBV10-2,.
CASSETGSENIQYF,TRBV2,.
CASSSGTEGDTQYF,TRBV5-1,TRBD1
CASSLRADTQYF,TRBV5-6,.
CASSVRDISYEQYF,TRBV9,.
CASSWSGPYEQYF,TRBV27,.
CASSLETGGEQYF,TRBV4-3,TRBD2
CASSLAADAGGSYNEQFF,TRBV5-1,TRBD2
CASSPLGTVGTGELFF,TRBV9,TRBD1
CASSIQGTEAFF,TRBV2,.
CASSSAGTGNTEAFF,TRBV28,TRBD1
CASRPGASYEQYF,TRBV25-1,.
CASSVRQGDQPQHF,TRBV7-2,TRBD1
CASTAGRGSNQPQHF,TRBV19,.
CASSGQGEAFF,TRBV7-8,.
CASSLGAGGSSYEQYF,TRBV28,TRBD2
CASRARVRGNQPQHF,TRBV2,.